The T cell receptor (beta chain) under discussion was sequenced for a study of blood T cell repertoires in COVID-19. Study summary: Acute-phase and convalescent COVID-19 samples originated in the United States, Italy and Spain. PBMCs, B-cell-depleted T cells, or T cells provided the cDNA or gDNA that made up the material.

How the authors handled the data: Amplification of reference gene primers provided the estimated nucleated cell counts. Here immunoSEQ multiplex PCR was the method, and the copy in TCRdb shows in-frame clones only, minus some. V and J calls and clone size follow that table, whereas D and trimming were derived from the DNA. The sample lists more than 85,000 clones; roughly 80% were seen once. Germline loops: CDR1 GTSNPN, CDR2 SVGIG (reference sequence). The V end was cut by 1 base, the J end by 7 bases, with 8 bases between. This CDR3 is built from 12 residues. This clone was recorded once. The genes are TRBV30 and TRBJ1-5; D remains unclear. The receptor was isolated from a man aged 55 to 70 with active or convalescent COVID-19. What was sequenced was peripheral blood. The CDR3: CAWSDGGQPQHF. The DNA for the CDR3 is TGTGCCTGGAGTGATGGAGGCCAGCCCCAGCATTTT.